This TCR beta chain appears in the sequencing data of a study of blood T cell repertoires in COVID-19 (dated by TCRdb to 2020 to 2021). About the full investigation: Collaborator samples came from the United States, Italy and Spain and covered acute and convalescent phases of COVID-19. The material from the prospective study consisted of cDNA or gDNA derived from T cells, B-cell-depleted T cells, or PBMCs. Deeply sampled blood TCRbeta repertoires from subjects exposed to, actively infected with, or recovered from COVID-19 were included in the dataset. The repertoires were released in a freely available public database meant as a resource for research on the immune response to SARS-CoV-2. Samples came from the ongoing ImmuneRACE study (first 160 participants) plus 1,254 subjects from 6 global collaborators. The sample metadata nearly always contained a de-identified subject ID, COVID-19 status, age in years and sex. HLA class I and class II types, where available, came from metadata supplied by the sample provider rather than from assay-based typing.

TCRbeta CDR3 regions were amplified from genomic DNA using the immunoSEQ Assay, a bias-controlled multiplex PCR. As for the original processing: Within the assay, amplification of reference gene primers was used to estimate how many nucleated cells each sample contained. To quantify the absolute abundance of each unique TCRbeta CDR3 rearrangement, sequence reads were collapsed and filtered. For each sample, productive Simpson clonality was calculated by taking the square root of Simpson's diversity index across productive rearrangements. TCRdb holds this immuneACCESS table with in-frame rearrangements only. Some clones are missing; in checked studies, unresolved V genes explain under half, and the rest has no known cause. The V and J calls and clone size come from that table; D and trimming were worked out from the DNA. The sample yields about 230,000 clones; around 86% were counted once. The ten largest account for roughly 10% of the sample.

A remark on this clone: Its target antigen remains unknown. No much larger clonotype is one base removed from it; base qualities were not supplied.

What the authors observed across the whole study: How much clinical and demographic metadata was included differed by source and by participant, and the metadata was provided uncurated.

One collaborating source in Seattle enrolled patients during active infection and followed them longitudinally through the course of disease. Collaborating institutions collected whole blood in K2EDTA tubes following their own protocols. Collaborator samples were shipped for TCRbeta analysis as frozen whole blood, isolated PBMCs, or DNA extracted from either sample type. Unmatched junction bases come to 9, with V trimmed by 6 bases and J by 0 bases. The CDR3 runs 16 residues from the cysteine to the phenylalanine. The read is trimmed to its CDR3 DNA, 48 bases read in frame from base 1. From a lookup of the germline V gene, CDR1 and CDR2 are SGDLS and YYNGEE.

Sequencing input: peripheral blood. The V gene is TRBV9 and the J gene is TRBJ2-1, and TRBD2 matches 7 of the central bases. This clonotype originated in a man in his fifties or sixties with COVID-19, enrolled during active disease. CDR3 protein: CASTPMSGNSYNEQFF. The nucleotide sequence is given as TGTGCCAGCACCCCGATGAGCGGGAACTCCTACAATGAGCAGTTCTTC. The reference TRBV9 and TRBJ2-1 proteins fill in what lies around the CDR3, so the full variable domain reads DSGVTQTPKHLITATGQRVTLRCSPRSGDLSVYWYQQSLDQGLQFLIQYYNGEERAKGNILERFSAQQFPDLHSELNLSSLELGDSALYFCASTPMSGNSYNEQFFGPGTRLTVL.